This TCR beta chain came from a study of cytomegalovirus exposure and HLA in healthy donors. Findings and limits, study-wide: It was confirmed in vitro that three of the CMV-associated chains were specific for CMV antigens.

The ends were cut back, 4 bases at V and 8 bases at J, with 23 bases in the middle. The CDR3 length is 16 residues. CDR1 and CDR2 (germline): SGHNT, YYREEE (reference sequence). Vbeta (60) and Jbeta (13) primers were used in the PCR. Data came from immunoSEQ multiplex PCR; TCRdb stores just in-frame clones and leaves some out. In the table there are roughly 30,000 clones, just under 90% of which are singletons. Notes on this clone: The antigen is unknown.

The sample taken for sequencing was PBMCs. The chain recombines TRBV5-4 with TRBJ2-3; TRBD2 is a possible D gene (6 bases). This TCR was recovered from a boy younger than 18 in good health and CMV-seronegative. CDR3 sequence (DNA): TGTGCCAGCAGCCCCACAGGCCCCACGGGAGAGAGTACGCAGTATTTT. Its protein is CASSPTGPTGESTQYF. The variable domain in full, with the rest retrieved from reference TRBV5-4 and TRBJ2-3, is ETGVTQSPTHLIKTRGQQVTLRCSSQSGHNTVSWYQQALGQGPQFIFQYYREEENGRGNFPPRFSGLQFPNYSSELNVNALELDDSALYLCASSPTGPTGESTQYFGPGTRLTVL.